This T cell receptor (beta chain) derives from a study of blood T cell repertoires in COVID-19. For the study at large: The United States, Italy and Spain were the sources of the acute and convalescent COVID-19 samples. From T cells, B-cell-depleted T cells, or PBMCs came the material, which was cDNA or gDNA.

The CDR3 is made up of 11 amino acids. Trimming removed 6 bases at V and 8 bases at J, with 10 bases between. Original handling: By means of reference gene primer amplification, nucleated cell counts were estimated. Data came from immunoSEQ multiplex PCR; TCRdb stores just in-frame clones and leaves some out. The V and J calls and clone size are taken from that table; D and trimming were inferred from the DNA. Of some 250,000 clones in the sample, about four fifths were seen once. This sequence joins TRBV12-3 or TRBV12-4 and TRBJ1-1, with D uncertain. The receptor comes from a woman aged 18-29 years with acute or convalescent COVID-19. The sample was peripheral blood. CDR3 nucleotide sequence: TGTGCCAGCAGCCTCCCGGGGGAAGCTTTCTTT. This translates into CASSLPGEAFF.